Included here is one T cell receptor (beta chain) sequence, with context. Using the 5' RACE reads, TCRdb records one entry per CDR3 protein without DNA. The sample's table shows 200,000 to 300,000 distinct CDR3 sequences. The record originates from a study of T cells expressing NK-cell markers. Germline V gene lookup returns CDR1 MDHEN and CDR2 SYDVKM. The CDR3 has 16 residues. Sequencing was carried out using blood T cells: a sorted CD56 or NKG2C T cell subset, CD4+ or CD8+ T cells, or bulk PBMC T cells (not recorded which). V usage is TRBV28 and J usage is TRBJ2-1; without DNA, the TCRdb call of TRBD1 cannot be checked. The sequence came from a woman aged 18 to 75 in good health. The CDR3 sequence: CASSFAPGRTNNEQFF.